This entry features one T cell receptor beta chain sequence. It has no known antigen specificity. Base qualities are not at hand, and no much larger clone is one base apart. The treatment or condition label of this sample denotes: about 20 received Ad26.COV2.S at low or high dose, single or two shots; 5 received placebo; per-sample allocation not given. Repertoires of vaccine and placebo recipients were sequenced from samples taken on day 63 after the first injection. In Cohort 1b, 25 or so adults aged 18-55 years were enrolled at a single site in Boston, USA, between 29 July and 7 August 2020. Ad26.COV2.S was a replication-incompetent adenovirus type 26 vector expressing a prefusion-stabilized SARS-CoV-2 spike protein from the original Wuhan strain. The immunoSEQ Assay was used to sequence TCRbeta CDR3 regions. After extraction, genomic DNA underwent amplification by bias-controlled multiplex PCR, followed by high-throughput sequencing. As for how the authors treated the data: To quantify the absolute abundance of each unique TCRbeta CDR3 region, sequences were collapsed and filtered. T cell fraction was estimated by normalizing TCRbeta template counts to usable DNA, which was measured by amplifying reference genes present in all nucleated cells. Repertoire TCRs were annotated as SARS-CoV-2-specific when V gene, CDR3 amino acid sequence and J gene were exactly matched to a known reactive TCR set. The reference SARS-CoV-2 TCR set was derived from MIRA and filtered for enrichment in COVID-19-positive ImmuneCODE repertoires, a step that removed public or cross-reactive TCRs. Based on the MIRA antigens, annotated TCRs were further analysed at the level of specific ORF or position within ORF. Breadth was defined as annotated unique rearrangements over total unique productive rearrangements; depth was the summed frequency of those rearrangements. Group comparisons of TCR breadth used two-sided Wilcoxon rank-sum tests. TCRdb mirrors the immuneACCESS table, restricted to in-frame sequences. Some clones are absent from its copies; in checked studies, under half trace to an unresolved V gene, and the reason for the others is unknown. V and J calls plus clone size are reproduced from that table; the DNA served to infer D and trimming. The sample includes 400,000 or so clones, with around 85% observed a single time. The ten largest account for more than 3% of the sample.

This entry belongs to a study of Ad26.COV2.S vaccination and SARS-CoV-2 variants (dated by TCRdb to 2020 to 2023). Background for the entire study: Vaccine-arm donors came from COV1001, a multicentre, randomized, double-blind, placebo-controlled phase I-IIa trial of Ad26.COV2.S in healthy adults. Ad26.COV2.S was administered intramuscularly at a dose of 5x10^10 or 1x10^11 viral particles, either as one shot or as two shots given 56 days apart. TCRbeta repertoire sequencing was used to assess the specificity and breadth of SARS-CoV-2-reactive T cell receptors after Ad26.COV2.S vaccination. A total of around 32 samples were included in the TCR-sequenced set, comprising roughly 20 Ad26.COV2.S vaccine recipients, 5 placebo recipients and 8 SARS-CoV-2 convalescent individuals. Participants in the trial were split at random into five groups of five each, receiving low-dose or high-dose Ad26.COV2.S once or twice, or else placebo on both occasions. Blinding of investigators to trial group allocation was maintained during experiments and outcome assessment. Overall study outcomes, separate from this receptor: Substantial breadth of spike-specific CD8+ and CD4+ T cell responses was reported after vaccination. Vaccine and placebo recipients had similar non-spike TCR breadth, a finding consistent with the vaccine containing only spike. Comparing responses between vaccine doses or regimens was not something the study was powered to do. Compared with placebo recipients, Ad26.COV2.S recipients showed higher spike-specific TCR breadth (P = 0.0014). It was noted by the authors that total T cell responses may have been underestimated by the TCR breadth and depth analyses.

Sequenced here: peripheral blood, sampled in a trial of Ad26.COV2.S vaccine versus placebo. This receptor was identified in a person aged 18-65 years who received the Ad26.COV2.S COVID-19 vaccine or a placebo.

The DNA sequence is as follows: TGTGCCAGCAGTTCGCCCAGGGGCGAGTACTATAATTCACCCCTCCACTTT. Its translation reads: CASSSPRGEYYNSPLHF. Recombination linked TRBV6-2 or TRBV6-3 to TRBJ1-6; a weak D assignment points to TRBD1 (6 bases agree). The V and J ends are trimmed by 4 bases and 3 bases, leaving 16 bases between them. CDR1 and CDR2 (MNHEY, SVGEGT) derive from the germline V gene. The CDR3, cysteine through phenylalanine, is 17 amino acids long. The DNA shown is the 51-base CDR3, in frame from base 1.